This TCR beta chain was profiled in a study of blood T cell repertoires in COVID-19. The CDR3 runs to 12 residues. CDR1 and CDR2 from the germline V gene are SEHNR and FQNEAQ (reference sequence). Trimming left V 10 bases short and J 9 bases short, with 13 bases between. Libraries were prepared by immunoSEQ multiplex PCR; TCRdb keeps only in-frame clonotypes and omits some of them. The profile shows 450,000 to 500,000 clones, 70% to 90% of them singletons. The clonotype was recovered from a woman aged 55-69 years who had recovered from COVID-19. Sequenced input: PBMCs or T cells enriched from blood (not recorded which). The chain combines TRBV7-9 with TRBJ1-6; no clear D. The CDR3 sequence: CATSLTGSPLHF. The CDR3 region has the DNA TGTGCCACCTCACTCACTGGTTCACCCCTCCACTTT.